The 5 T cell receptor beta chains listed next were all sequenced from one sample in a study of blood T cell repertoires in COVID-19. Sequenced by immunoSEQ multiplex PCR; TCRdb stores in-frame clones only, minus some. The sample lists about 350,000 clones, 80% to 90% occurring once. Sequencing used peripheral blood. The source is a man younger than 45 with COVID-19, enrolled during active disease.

Here the CDR3 DNA reads TGTGCCAGCAGCCGGACAGGGTATTATGGCTACACCTTC. It translates to CASSRTGYYGYTF. The rearrangement joins TRBV14 to TRBJ1-2, with 8 positions matching TRBD1. Germline CDR1 is SGHDN and CDR2 is FVKESK. The V segment lost 4 bases and the J segment 5 bases; nucleotides outside the gene matches: 3. The CDR3 sequence is 13 residues long.

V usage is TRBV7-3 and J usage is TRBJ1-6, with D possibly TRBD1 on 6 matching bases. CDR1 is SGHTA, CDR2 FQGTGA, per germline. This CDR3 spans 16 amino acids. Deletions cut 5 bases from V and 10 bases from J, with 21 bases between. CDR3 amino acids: CASSQRGGERGSPLHF. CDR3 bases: TGTGCCAGCAGCCAAAGAGGGGGGGAACGGGGATCACCCCTCCACTTT. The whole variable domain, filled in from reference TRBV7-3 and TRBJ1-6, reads GAGVSQTPSNKVTEKGKYVELRCDPISGHTALYWYRQSLGQGPEFLIYFQGTGAADDSGLPNDRFFAVRPEGSVSTLKIQRTERGDSAVYLCASSQRGGERGSPLHFGNGTRLTVT.

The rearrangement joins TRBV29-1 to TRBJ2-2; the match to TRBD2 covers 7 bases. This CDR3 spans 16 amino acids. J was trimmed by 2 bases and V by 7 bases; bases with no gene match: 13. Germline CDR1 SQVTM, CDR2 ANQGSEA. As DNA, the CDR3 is TGCAGCGGGCGGGGAGGGAACGCTTTTAACACCGGGGAGCTGTTTTTT. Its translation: CSGRGGNAFNTGELFF.

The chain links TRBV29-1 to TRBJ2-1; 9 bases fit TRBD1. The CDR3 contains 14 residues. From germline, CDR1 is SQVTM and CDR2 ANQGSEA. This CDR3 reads CTALDRGYYNEQFF. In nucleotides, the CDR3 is TGCACCGCCTTAGACAGGGGGTACTACAATGAGCAGTTCTTC.

The CDR3 bases are TGTGCTAGTGGTTTGAGTGGAGGATCCCGGCAGTTCTTC. Encoded protein: CASGLSGGSRQFF. The chain employs TRBV12-5 and TRBJ2-1; weak D call: TRBD2 (5 bases). The CDR3 extends over 13 amino acids. CDR1 LGHNT and CDR2 FRNRAP come from the germline V gene. V was pared by 2 bases and J by 12 bases, with 14 bases between.